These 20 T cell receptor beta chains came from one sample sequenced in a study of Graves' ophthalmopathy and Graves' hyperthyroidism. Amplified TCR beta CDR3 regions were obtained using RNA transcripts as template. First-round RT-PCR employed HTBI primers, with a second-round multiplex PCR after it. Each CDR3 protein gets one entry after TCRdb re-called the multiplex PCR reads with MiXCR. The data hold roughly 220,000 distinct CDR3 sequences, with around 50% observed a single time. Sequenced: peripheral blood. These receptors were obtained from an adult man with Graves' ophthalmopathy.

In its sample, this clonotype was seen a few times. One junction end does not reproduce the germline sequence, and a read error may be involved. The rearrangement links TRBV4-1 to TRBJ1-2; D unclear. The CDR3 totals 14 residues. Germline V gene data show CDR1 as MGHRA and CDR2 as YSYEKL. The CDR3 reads CASSYSDANYGYTF. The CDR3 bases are TGTGCCAGCAGCTACAGTGACGCTAACTATGGCTACACCTTC.

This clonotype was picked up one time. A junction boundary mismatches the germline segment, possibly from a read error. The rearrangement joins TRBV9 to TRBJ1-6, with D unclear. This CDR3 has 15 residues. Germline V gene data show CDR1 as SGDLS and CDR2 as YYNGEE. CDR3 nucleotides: TGTCCCAGCAGCCAAGAGGTCAAGGGAGGTTCACCCCTCCACTTT. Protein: CPSSQEVKGGSPLHF. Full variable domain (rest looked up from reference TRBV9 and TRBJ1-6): DSGVTQTPKHLITATGQRVTLRCSPRSGDLSVYWYQQSLDQGLQFLIQYYNGEERAKGNILERFSAQQFPDLHSELNLSSLELGDSALYFCPSSQEVKGGSPLHFGNGTRLTVT.

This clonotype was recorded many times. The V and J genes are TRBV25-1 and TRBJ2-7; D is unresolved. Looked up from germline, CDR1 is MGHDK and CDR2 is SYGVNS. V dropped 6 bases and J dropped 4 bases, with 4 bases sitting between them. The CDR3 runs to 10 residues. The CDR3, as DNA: TGTGCCAGCAGCCTATACGAGCAGTACTTC. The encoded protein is CASSLYEQYF.

CDR3 sequence: CASSLAGPNSPLHF. The CDR3, as DNA: TGTGCCAGCAGCTTAGCCGGGCCCAATTCACCCCTCCACTTT. V is TRBV9 and J is TRBJ1-6; D gene unclear. V was trimmed by 4 bases and J by 7 bases, leaving 12 bases between them. Germline CDR1 is SGDLS and CDR2 is YYNGEE. The CDR3 extends over 14 amino acids.

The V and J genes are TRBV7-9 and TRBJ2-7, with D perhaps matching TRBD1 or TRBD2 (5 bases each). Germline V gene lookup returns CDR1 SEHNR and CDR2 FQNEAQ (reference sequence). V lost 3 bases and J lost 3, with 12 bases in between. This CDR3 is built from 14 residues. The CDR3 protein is CASSLVGPLYEQYF. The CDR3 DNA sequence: TGTGCCAGCAGCTTGGTGGGACCCCTCTACGAGCAGTACTTC.

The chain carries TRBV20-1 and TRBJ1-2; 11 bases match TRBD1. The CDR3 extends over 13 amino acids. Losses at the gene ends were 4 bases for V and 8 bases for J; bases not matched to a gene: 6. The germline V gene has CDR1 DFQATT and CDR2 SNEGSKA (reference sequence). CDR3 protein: CSAMDRGLGGYTF. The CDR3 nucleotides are TGCAGTGCTATGGACAGGGGGCTGGGGGGCTACACCTTC.

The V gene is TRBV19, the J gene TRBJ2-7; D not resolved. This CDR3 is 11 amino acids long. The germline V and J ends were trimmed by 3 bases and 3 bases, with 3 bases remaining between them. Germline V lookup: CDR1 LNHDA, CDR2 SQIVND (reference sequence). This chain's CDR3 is CASSMGYEQYF. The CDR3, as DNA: TGTGCCAGTAGTATGGGCTACGAGCAGTACTTC.

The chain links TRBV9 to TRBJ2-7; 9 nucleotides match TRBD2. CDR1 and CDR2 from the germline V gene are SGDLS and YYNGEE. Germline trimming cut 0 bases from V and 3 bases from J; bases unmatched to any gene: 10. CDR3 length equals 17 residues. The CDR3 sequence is CASSVGGGAGGLYEQYF. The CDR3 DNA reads TGTGCCAGCAGCGTAGGGGGTGGAGCGGGAGGTCTCTACGAGCAGTACTTC.

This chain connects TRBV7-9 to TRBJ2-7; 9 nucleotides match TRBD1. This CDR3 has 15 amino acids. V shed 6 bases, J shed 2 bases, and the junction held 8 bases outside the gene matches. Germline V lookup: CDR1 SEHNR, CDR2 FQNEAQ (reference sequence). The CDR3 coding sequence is TGTGCCAGCAGTTCCCCGGGGACAGGGCCCTACGAGCAGTACTTC. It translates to CASSSPGTGPYEQYF.

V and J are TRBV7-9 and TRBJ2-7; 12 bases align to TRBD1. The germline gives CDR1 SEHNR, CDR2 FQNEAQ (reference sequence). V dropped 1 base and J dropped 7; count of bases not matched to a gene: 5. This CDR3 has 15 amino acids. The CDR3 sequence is CASSLGAGQGAEQYF. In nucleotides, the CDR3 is TGTGCCAGCAGCTTAGGTGCGGGACAGGGGGCAGAGCAGTACTTC.

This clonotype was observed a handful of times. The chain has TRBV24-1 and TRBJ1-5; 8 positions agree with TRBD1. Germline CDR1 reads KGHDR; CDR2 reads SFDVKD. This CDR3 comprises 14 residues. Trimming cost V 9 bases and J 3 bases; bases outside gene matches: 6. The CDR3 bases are TGTGCCACCCCGGGACAGGACCCCAATCAGCCCCAGCATTTT. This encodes CATPGQDPNQPQHF.

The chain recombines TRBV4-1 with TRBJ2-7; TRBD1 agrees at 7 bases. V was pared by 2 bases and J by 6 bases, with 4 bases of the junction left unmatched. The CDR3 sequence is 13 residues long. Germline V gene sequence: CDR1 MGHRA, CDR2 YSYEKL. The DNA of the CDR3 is TGCGCCAGCAGCCAACAGACAGGGTCCGAGCAGTACTTC. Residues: CASSQQTGSEQYF.

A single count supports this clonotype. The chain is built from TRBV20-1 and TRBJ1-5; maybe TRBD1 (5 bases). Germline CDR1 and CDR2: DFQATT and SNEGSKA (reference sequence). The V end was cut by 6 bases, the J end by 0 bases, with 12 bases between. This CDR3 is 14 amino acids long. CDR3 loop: CSASGTHSNQPQHF. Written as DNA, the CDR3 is TGCAGTGCCTCCGGGACCCATAGCAATCAGCCCCAGCATTTT.

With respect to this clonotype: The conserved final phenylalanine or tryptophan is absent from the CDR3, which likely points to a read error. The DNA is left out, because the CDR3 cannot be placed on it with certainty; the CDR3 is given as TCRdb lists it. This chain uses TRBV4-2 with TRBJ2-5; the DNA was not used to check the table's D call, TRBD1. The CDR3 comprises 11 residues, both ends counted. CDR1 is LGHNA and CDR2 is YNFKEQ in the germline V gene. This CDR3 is CASSQGDRTSG.

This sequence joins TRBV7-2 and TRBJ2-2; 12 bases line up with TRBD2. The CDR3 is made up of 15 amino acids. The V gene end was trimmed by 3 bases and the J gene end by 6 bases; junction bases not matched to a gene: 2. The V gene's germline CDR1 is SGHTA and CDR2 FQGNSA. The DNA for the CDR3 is TGTGCCAGCAGCTTTCGACTAGCGGGGGCCGGGGAGCTGTTTTTT. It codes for CASSFRLAGAGELFF.

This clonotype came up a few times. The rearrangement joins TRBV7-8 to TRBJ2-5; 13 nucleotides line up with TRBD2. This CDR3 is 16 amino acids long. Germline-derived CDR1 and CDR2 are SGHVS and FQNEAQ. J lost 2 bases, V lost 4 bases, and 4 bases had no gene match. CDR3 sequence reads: CASSSRLAGGQETQYF. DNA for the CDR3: TGTGCCAGCAGCTCCCGACTAGCGGGGGGACAAGAGACCCAGTACTTC.

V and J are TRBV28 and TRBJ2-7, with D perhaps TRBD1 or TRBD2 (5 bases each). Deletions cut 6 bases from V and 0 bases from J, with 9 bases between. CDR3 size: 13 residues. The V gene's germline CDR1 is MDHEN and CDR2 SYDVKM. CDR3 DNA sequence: TGTGCCAGCAGACCTGGGACCTCCTACGAGCAGTACTTC. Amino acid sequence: CASRPGTSYEQYF.

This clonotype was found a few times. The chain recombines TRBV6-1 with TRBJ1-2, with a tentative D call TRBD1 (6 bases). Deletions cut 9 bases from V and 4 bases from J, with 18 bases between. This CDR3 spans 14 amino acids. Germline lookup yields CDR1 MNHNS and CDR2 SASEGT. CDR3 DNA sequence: TGTGCCAGTCGAGAGGGGGACCCCGGCTATGGCTACACCTTC. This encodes CASREGDPGYGYTF.

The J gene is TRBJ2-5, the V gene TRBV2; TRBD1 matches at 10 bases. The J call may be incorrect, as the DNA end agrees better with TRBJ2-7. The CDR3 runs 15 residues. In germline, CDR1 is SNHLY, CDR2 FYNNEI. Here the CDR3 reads CASKDRDRGTYEQYF. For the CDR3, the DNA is TGTGCCAGCAAAGACCGGGACAGGGGAACCTACGAGCAGTACTTC.

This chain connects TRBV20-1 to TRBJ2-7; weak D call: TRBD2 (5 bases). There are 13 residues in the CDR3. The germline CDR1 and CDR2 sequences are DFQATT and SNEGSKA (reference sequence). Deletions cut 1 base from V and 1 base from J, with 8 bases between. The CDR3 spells CSARGRGSYEQYF. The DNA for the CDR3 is TGCAGTGCTAGAGGCCGAGGGTCCTACGAGCAGTACTTC.